Each of the 15 T cell receptor beta chains below was sequenced from the same sample in a study of a mutant IDH1 vaccine in newly diagnosed glioma. Time point defined: week 23, last vaccination. All doses held 300 ug of mutant IDH1 20-mer peptide, with topical imiquimod. For these TCRs, the target antigens are not known. Some clones are missing from TCRdb's copy, which holds only in-frame ones; the method was immunoSEQ multiplex PCR. The table has approximately 50,000 clones, more than 75% seen once; the top ten hold roughly 1.4%. Sequenced here: PBMCs, sampled from a glioma patient whose treatment included an IDH1 peptide vaccine. These receptor sequences come from a man aged 35-49 years with glioma.

The V and J genes are TRBV5-1 and TRBJ1-1, with D unclear. CDR1 is SGHRS and CDR2 is YFSETQ in the germline V gene. V lost 3 bases to trimming and J lost 6 bases, with 18 bases between them. The CDR3 is made up of 15 amino acids. The CDR3 DNA reads as TGCGCCAGCAGCTCCCGCGAGGGTCTTGCCGCTGAAGCTTTCTTT. Translation gives CASSSREGLAAEAFF.

The sample holds one count of this clone. The J gene is TRBJ1-1, the V gene TRBV4-1, with 8 bases identical to TRBD1. Germline CDR1 and CDR2: MGHRA and YSYEKL. The CDR3 sequence is 15 residues long. The junction had 8 bases not matched to a gene; V was cut back by 3 bases and J by 5 bases. Here the CDR3 reads CASSHRGQGRTEAFF. The CDR3 DNA reads TGCGCCAGCAGCCACCGAGGACAGGGAAGGACTGAAGCTTTCTTT.

V gene TRBV5-1 combines with J gene TRBJ2-5; the D is unclear. Trimming pared 4 bases from V and 2 bases from J, leaving 18 bases between. This CDR3 is built from 16 residues. Germline lookup yields CDR1 SGHRS and CDR2 YFSETQ. CDR3 residues: CASSPGRKGKQETQYF. CDR3 nucleotide sequence: TGCGCCAGCAGCCCTGGTAGGAAGGGCAAGCAAGAGACCCAGTACTTC.

The chain couples TRBV28 to TRBJ1-1, with a tentative D call TRBD1 (5 bases). V dropped 7 bases and J dropped 2 bases, with 11 bases sitting between them. CDR3 length: 13 amino acids. Germline CDR1 is MDHEN and CDR2 is SYDVKM. DNA of the CDR3: TGTGCCAGCAACGGGGGAGGAAACACTGAAGCTTTCTTT. This encodes CASNGGGNTEAFF.

The rearrangement joins TRBV27 to TRBJ1-5, with 7 bases fitting TRBD1. J was trimmed by 1 base and V by 5 bases; bases with no gene match: 5. Germline CDR1 and CDR2: MNHEY and SMNVEV (reference sequence). CDR3 length: 15 residues. CDR3 residues: CASSTGVGSNQPQHF. The CDR3 DNA reads as TGTGCCAGCAGTACAGGGGTGGGGAGCAATCAGCCCCAGCATTTT.

J is TRBJ2-3 and V is TRBV18; D gene unclear. CDR3 length equals 14 residues. The germline gives CDR1 KGHSH, CDR2 LQKENI. V was shortened by 6 bases and J by 1 base, with 11 bases between the two germline ends. The CDR3 spells CASSPVGGTDTQYF. In DNA, the CDR3 is TGTGCCAGCTCCCCGGTAGGAGGCACAGATACGCAGTATTTT. Complete variable domain (other parts from reference TRBV18 and TRBJ2-3): NAGVMQNPRHLVRRRGQEARLRCSPMKGHSHVYWYRQLPEEGLKFMVYLQKENIIDESGMPKERFSAEFPKEGPSILRIQQVVRGDSAAYFCASSPVGGTDTQYFGPGTRLTVL.

The chain is built from TRBV11-3 and TRBJ2-7; 12 nucleotides match TRBD2. The CDR3 loop spans 14 amino acids. Trimming removed 4 bases from V and 6 bases from J; junction bases left unmatched: 4. Germline values: CDR1 SGHNT, CDR2 YENEEA. The DNA for the CDR3 is TGTGCCAGCAGCTCGCCGGGACTAGCGGGCGAGCAGTACTTC. As protein: CASSSPGLAGEQYF.

This chain uses TRBV7-9 with TRBJ2-1; no definite D call. The CDR3 has 13 amino acids. Germline V gives CDR1 SEHNR, CDR2 FQNEAQ (reference sequence). V lost 1 base to trimming and J lost 9 bases, with 10 bases between them. The chain's CDR3 is CASSLVLGAEQFF. As DNA, the CDR3 is TGTGCCAGCAGCTTAGTTTTGGGCGCTGAGCAGTTCTTC.

The chain uses TRBV6-5 and TRBJ2-7, with D possibly being TRBD1 (6 bases). V dropped 5 bases and J dropped 3 bases, with 17 bases sitting between them. The germline V gene encodes CDR1 MNHEY and CDR2 SVGAGI. The CDR3 sequence is 15 residues long. Written as DNA, the CDR3 is TGTGCCAGCAGTCGGGGTGGGGGCCCCAACTACGAGCAGTACTTC. Encoded protein: CASSRGGGPNYEQYF.

The V call is TRBV27, the J call TRBJ2-2; D is uncertain. V lost 5 bases to trimming and J lost 6 bases, with 13 bases between them. Germline V gene lookup returns CDR1 MNHEY and CDR2 SMNVEV (reference sequence). This CDR3 comprises 14 residues. The CDR3 region is CASSPVGPAGELFF. CDR3 bases: TGTGCCAGCAGTCCCGTTGGGCCCGCCGGGGAGCTGTTTTTT.

The chain links TRBV7-2 to TRBJ1-4; the D gene is possibly TRBD1 (6 bases). Trimming shortened V by 5 bases and J by 7 bases, and 14 bases separated the two germline ends. From germline, CDR1 is SGHTA and CDR2 FQGNSA. The CDR3 extends over 14 amino acids. The CDR3 loop is CASSRDARGEKLFF. The DNA of the CDR3 is TGTGCCAGCAGCAGGGACGCCAGGGGTGAAAAACTGTTTTTT.

This clone occurred a few times. The chain recombines TRBV5-4 with TRBJ2-1; 7 nucleotides align to TRBD2. V gave up 6 bases and J gave up 2 bases; unmatched junction bases: 11. Germline CDR1 reads SGHNT; CDR2 reads YYREEE (reference sequence). The CDR3 has 16 amino acids. CDR3 sequence (DNA): TGTGCCAGCACCCCTTCCGGGGGGAGCCCCTACAATGAGCAGTTCTTC. Protein product: CASTPSGGSPYNEQFF.

The rearrangement joins TRBV4-2 to TRBJ2-7, with D hard to call. Trimming took 0 bases from V and 4 from J, leaving 7 bases between them. This CDR3 has 13 residues. The germline CDR1 and CDR2 sequences are LGHNA and YNFKEQ. This CDR3 reads CASSQDREYEQYF. Written as DNA, the CDR3 is TGTGCCAGCAGCCAAGATCGTGAGTACGAGCAGTACTTC.

This clone was counted once. This chain links TRBV7-7 with TRBJ2-5; no definite D call. Trimming left V 3 bases short and J 5 bases short, with 10 bases between. Germline V lookup: CDR1 SSHAT, CDR2 FNYEAQ (reference sequence). This CDR3 is built from 13 residues. CDR3 sequence: CASSLGSSETQYF. The CDR3 DNA reads as TGTGCCAGCAGCTTGGGTAGCAGCGAGACCCAGTACTTC.

For this clone: The sample holds other DNA sequences that translate to the same CDR3. This chain joins TRBV7-2 and TRBJ2-7; a weak D match, TRBD2 (6 bases). The germline V gene has CDR1 SGHTA and CDR2 FQGNSA. CDR3 length equals 14 residues. Trimming left V 0 bases short and J 0 bases short, with 6 bases between. The CDR3 protein is CASSLAGGSYEQYF. CDR3 DNA sequence: TGTGCCAGCAGCTTAGCCGGGGGCTCCTACGAGCAGTACTTC.